Given below is one T cell receptor beta chain in context. These data belong to a study of T cells in Graves' hyperthyroidism and ophthalmopathy. Germline values: CDR1 MDHEN, CDR2 SYDVKM. The junction had 8 bases not matched to a gene; V was cut back by 5 bases and J by 3 bases. The CDR3 is 16 amino acids. RNA transcripts gave rise to amplified TCR beta CDR3 regions. HTBI primers drove first-round RT-PCR of the TCR CDR3. TCRdb re-called the multiplex PCR reads with MiXCR, one entry per CDR3 protein. The repertoire has under 400,000 distinct CDR3 sequences, 15% to 17% of them found once; the top ten carry about a quarter.

The rearrangement links TRBV28 to TRBJ1-5; 9 bases map to TRBD1. The specimen sequenced was blood. The TCR was taken from a woman under 30 with Graves' hyperthyroidism that later progressed to Graves' ophthalmopathy. The CDR3 DNA reads as TGTGCCAGCAGTCTACCCGGGACAGGGATCAATCAGCCCCAGCATTTT. As protein: CASSLPGTGINQPQHF. Supplemented by reference TRBV28 and TRBJ1-5, the full variable domain reads DVKVTQSSRYLVKRTGEKVFLECVQDMDHENMFWYRQDPGLGLRLIYFSYDVKMKEKGDIPEGYSVSREKKERFSLILESASTNQTSMYLCASSLPGTGINQPQHFGDGTRLSIL.